These 13 T cell receptor beta chains were sequenced from one sample in a study of CD8 T cells in ankylosing spondylitis. TCRdb called the 5' RACE reads again in MiXCR, with one record for every CDR3 protein. Of about 300,000 distinct CDR3 sequences in the sample, around 20% were seen once. The sample consisted of blood, either unsorted or a sorted T cell fraction (not recorded which). These receptors all stem from a female donor with ankylosing spondylitis or in good health (not recorded which).

The rearrangement links TRBV29-1 to TRBJ1-1, with a tentative D call TRBD1 (5 bases). From germline, CDR1 is SQVTM and CDR2 ANQGSEA. The CDR3 extends over 14 amino acids. Trimming removed 5 bases at V and 5 bases at J, with 18 bases between. CDR3 DNA: TGCAGCGTTTTATGGGGGGGGGTGCAAACTGAAGCTTTCTTT. This translates into CSVLWGGVQTEAFF. Full variable domain (remainder filled in from reference TRBV29-1 and TRBJ1-1): SAVISQKPSRDICQRGTSLTIQCQVDSQVTMMFWYRQQPGQSLTLIATANQGSEATYESGFVIDKFPISRPNLTFSTLTVSNMSPEDSSIYLCSVLWGGVQTEAFFGQGTRLTVV.

In its sample, this clonotype was seen a few times. This chain joins TRBV7-2 and TRBJ2-3; the D is unclear. This CDR3 is built from 14 residues. V gave up 3 bases and J gave up 10 bases, with 17 bases separating them. Germline lookup yields CDR1 SGHTA and CDR2 FQGNSA. CDR3 loop: CASSLVANGAAQYF. CDR3 sequence (DNA): TGTGCCAGCAGCTTGGTGGCAAATGGCGCTGCGCAGTATTTT.

As for this clonotype: A read error is possible here, since a much larger clone lies one base away. The chain couples TRBV20-1 to TRBJ2-1, with TRBD2 matching over 8 bases. The CDR3 contains 16 residues. The germline V gene encodes CDR1 DFQATT and CDR2 SNEGSKA (reference sequence). As DNA, the CDR3 is TGCTGTGCCTCCACCGCCAGCGGGAGCGGCTACAATGAGCAGTTCTTC. Protein sequence: CCASTASGSGYNEQFF.

This chain joins TRBV11-2 and TRBJ2-1, with no clear D. Trimming removed 5 bases from V and 7 bases from J, with 6 bases in between. Germline V gene sequence: CDR1 SGHAT, CDR2 FQNNGV. CDR3 length: 11 residues. CDR3 amino acids: CASSRFNEQFF. The DNA for the CDR3 is TGTGCCAGCAGCCGATTTAATGAGCAGTTCTTC.

In its sample, this clonotype was seen many times. V is TRBV20-1 and J is TRBJ1-1; a possible D gene is TRBD1 (5 bases). The ends were cut back, 3 bases at V and 8 bases at J, with 13 bases in the middle. The CDR3 has 12 residues. Looked up from germline, CDR1 is DFQATT and CDR2 is SNEGSKA (reference sequence). DNA for the CDR3: TGCAGTGCTAGGTCCGACAGCTTAGAAGCTTTCTTT. This sequence encodes CSARSDSLEAFF.

The rearrangement links TRBV20-1 to TRBJ2-3; D possibly corresponds to TRBD2 (6 bases). This CDR3 spans 11 amino acids. V gave up 3 bases and J gave up 13 bases, with 14 bases separating them. Germline V gene lookup returns CDR1 DFQATT and CDR2 SNEGSKA (reference sequence). This CDR3 reads CSASGFAGKYF. In DNA form, the CDR3 reads TGCAGTGCTAGCGGGTTCGCGGGGAAGTATTTT.

This clonotype was detected a few times. The rearrangement joins TRBV6-5 to TRBJ1-6, with D hard to call. V was cut by 4 bases and J by 1 base, with 8 bases left in between. The CDR3 is 15 amino acids. Per germline, CDR1 MNHEY and CDR2 SVGAGI. CDR3 nucleotide sequence: TGTGCCAGCAGTTTACAGCTTTCCTATAATTCACCCCTCCACTTT. It specifies CASSLQLSYNSPLHF.

This clonotype has more than one count but fewer than ten. The chain links TRBV20-1 to TRBJ1-2, with 7 bases lining up with TRBD1. The CDR3 is 15 residues long. J gave up 4 bases and V 5 bases, and 13 bases lay outside the gene matches. Germline CDR1 and CDR2: DFQATT and SNEGSKA (reference sequence). CDR3 amino acids: CSAEGTVGVLYGYTF. The CDR3 DNA reads as TGCAGTGCTGAAGGGACAGTTGGGGTCCTCTATGGCTACACCTTC.

This clonotype has only a few counts. V usage is TRBV7-9 and J usage is TRBJ2-1; a possible D gene is TRBD2 (5 bases). The length of the CDR3 is 11 residues. CDR1 is SEHNR and CDR2 is FQNEAQ in the germline V gene (reference sequence). V was shortened by 4 bases and J by 10 bases, with 8 bases between the two germline ends. CDR3 sequence: CASSYEREQFF. CDR3 sequence (DNA): TGTGCCAGCAGCTATGAGCGGGAGCAGTTCTTC. The full variable domain, completed using reference TRBV7-9 and TRBJ2-1, is DTGVSQNPRHKITKRGQNVTFRCDPISEHNRLYWYRQTLGQGPEFLTYFQNEAQLEKSRLLSDRFSAERPKGSFSTLEIQRTEQGDSAMYLCASSYEREQFFGPGTRLTVL.

In this sample, this clonotype turned up many times. The chain joins TRBV29-1 to TRBJ2-7, with 10 positions matching TRBD2. V shed 7 bases, J shed 4 bases, and the junction held 10 bases outside the gene matches. The germline V gene encodes CDR1 SQVTM and CDR2 ANQGSEA. This CDR3 region has 14 residues. CDR3 sequence: CSASTSGIWYEQYF. CDR3 DNA: TGCAGCGCGTCAACTAGCGGGATATGGTACGAGCAGTACTTC.

The chain combines TRBV9 with TRBJ2-7; 7 bases are a match to TRBD2. The germline CDR1 and CDR2 sequences are SGDLS and YYNGEE. The CDR3 covers 16 residues. Trimming removed 4 bases from V and 0 bases from J; junction bases left unmatched: 10. CDR3 loop: CASSPGAAGPSYEQYF. CDR3 DNA sequence: TGTGCCAGCAGCCCTGGGGCAGCGGGGCCCTCCTACGAGCAGTACTTC.

The chain links TRBV27 to TRBJ1-2; D gene uncertain. The CDR3 totals 14 residues. The V end lost 2 bases, the J end lost 8 bases, and 15 bases lay between the germline ends. In germline, CDR1 is MNHEY, CDR2 SMNVEV (reference sequence). Here the CDR3 reads CASSLSLSLGGYTF. In nucleotides, the CDR3 is TGTGCCAGCAGTTTAAGTTTATCTCTTGGGGGCTACACCTTC.

This clonotype was seen at least ten times. The J gene is TRBJ2-1, the V gene TRBV29-1; 10 bases map to TRBD2. This CDR3 is 15 amino acids long. J gave up 2 bases and V 5 bases, and 6 bases lay outside the gene matches. Germline V gene data show CDR1 as SQVTM and CDR2 as ANQGSEA. The CDR3 nucleotides are TGCAGCGTTTTAGCGGGAGGCCAAACCTACAATGAGCAGTTCTTC. Protein sequence: CSVLAGGQTYNEQFF.